This T cell receptor beta chain emerged from a study of blood T cell repertoires in COVID-19 (TCRdb year 2020). Describing the broader study: Collaborator samples came from the United States, Italy and Spain and covered acute and convalescent phases of COVID-19. The samples were drawn from two sources: the first 160 participants of the ongoing ImmuneRACE study, and over 1,000 subjects contributed by 6 global collaborators. Where available, HLA class I and class II types were obtained from metadata supplied by the sample provider rather than from assay-based typing. The repertoires were released in a freely available public database intended as a resource for research on the immune response to SARS-CoV-2. Nearly every sample came with metadata listing a de-identified subject ID, COVID-19 status, age in years and sex. The prospective study material was composed of cDNA or gDNA derived from T cells, B-cell-depleted T cells, or PBMCs. The dataset comprised deeply sampled blood TCRbeta repertoires from subjects exposed to, actively infected with, or recovered from COVID-19.

Concerning this clone: Its antigen is still unknown. No much larger clone exists at a distance of one base, and base qualities are not known.

The immunoSEQ Assay, a bias-controlled multiplex PCR, was used to amplify TCRbeta CDR3 regions from genomic DNA. The original methods were these. The number of nucleated cells in each sample was estimated from the amplification of reference gene primers within the assay. To quantify the absolute abundance of each unique TCRbeta CDR3 rearrangement, sequence reads were collapsed and filtered. Productive Simpson clonality was computed per sample as the square root of Simpson's diversity index over productive rearrangements. Not all clones reach the TCRdb copy of this immuneACCESS table, which keeps in-frame sequences only. Checked studies attribute under half of the gap to unresolved V genes and leave the rest unexplained. The DNA gave D and trimming, while V, J and clone size come from that table. Within this sample are more than 110,000 clones, with around nine tenths of them counted one time only. 3.5% to 5.5% of the sample is in the top ten clones.

Counted from cysteine to phenylalanine, this CDR3 has 16 amino acids. Only the CDR3 region is kept as DNA, spanning 48 bases read in frame from base 1. V has 1 base trimmed and J has 2 bases trimmed; junction bases matching no gene number 8. CDR1 SGHRS and CDR2 YFSETQ were looked up in the germline V gene. Whole blood was collected in K2EDTA tubes by collaborating institutions according to the institutions' own protocols. For TCRbeta analysis, collaborators shipped samples as frozen whole blood, isolated PBMCs, or DNA extracted from either of those sample types. The paper as a whole reports these results and caveats: How much clinical and demographic metadata was included differed by source and by participant, and the metadata was provided uncurated.

The sample was peripheral blood. The chain joins TRBV5-1 to TRBJ2-5; TRBD2 aligns with 7 central bases. The sequence derives from a woman in her forties with acute or convalescent COVID-19. CDR3 sequence: CASSLSVGGGQETQYF. The base sequence is TGCGCCAGCAGCTTGAGCGTGGGCGGGGGACAAGAGACCCAGTACTTC.